There are a few counts of the clone carrying this T cell receptor beta chain. This specimen belongs to a study of T-cell memory formation after mild COVID-19. The CDR3 length is 13 residues. V trimming: 6 bases; J trimming: 2 bases; junction bases outside the gene matches: 4. Germline V gene sequence: CDR1 SEHNR, CDR2 FQNEAQ (reference sequence). TCRdb called the 5' RACE reads again in MiXCR, with one record for every CDR3 protein. The sample lists tens of thousands of distinct CDR3 sequences; approximately 13% were seen once. V gene TRBV7-9 combines with J gene TRBJ2-7, with 7 nucleotides matching TRBD2. Sequencing was done on a sample of PBMCs or a T cell subset sorted from them (not recorded which). The receptor was isolated from an adult woman who had mild COVID-19 (a few samples of this study predate the infection). Cell type and time point are not known. The CDR3 reads CASRGDYTYEQYF. As DNA, the CDR3 is TGTGCCAGCAGGGGGGACTACACCTACGAGCAGTACTTC.